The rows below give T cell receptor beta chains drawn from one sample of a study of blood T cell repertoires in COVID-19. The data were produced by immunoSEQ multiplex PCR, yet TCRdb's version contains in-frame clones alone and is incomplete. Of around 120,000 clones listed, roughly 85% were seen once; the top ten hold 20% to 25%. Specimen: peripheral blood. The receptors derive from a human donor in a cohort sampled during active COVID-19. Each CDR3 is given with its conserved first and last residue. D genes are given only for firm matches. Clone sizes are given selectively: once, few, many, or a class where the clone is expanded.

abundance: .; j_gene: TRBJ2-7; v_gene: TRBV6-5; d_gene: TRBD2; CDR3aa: CAISGRGDEQYF; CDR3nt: TGTGCCATCTCTGGGAGGGGCGACGAGCAGTACTTC
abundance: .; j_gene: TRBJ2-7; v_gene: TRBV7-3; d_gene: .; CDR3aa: CASSFQGIDEQYF; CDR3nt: TGTGCCAGCAGCTTCCAGGGGATCGACGAGCAGTACTTC
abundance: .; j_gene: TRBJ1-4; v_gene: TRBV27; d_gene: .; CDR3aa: CASREGSNEKLFF; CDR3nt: TGTGCCAGCAGAGAGGGTTCTAATGAAAAACTGTTTTTT
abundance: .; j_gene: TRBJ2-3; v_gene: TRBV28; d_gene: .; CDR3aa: CASINRVGPSTDTQYF; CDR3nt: TGTGCCAGCATCAACCGGGTGGGGCCTAGCACAGATACGCAGTATTTT
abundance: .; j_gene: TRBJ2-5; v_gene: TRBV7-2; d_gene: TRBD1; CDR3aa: CASSPGQGQETQYF; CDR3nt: TGTGCCAGCAGCCCCGGACAGGGCCAAGAGACCCAGTACTTC
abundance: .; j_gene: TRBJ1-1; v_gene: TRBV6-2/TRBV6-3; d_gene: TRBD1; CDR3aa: CASSYPLGRQGNTEAFF; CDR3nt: TGTGCCAGCAGTTACCCCCTCGGCAGACAGGGGAACACTGAAGCTTTCTTT
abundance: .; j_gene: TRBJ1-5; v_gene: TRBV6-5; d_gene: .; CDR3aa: CASNWEARQPQHF; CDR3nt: TGTGCCAGCAATTGGGAGGCCCGACAGCCCCAGCATTTT
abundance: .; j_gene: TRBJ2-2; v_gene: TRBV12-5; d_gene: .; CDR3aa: CASGQIQGQIMNTGELFF; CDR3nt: TGTGCTAGTGGTCAAATCCAGGGGCAGATTATGAACACCGGGGAGCTGTTTTTT
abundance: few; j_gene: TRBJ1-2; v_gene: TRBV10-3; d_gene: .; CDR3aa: CAISPGYGYTF; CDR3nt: TGTGCCATCAGTCCAGGGTATGGCTACACCTTC
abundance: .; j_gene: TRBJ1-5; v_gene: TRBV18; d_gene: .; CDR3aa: CASSPRVENQPQHF; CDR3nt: TGTGCCAGCTCACCCAGGGTAGAGAATCAGCCCCAGCATTTT